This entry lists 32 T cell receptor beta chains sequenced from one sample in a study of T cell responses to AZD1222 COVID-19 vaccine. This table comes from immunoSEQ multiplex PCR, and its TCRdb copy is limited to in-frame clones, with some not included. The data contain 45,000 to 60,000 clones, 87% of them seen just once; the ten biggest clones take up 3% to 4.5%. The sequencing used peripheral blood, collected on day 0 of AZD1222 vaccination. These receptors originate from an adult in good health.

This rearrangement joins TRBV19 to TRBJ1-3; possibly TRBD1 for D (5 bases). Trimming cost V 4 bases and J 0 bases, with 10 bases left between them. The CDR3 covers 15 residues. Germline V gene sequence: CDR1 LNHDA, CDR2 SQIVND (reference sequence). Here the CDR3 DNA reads TGTGCCAGTAGTAGACAGTTCTTCTCTGGAAACACCATATATTTT. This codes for CASSRQFFSGNTIYF.

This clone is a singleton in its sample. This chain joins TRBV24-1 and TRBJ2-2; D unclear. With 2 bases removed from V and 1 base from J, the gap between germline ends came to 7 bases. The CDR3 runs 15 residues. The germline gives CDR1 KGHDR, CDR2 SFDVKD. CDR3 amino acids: CATSDYWQNTGELFF. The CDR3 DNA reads TGTGCCACCAGTGATTATTGGCAGAACACCGGGGAGCTGTTTTTT.

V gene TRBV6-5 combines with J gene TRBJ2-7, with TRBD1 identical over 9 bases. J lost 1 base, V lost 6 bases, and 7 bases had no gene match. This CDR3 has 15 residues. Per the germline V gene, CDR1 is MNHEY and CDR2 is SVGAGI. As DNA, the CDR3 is TGTGCCAGCAGGGCGACAGGGGGAGGGTCCTACGAGCAGTACTTC. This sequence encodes CASRATGGGSYEQYF.

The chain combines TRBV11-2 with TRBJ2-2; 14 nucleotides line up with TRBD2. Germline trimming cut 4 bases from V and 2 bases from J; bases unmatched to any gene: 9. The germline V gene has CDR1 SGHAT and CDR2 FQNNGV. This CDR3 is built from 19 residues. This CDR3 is CASSSKRTSGGTNTGELFF. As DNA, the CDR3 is TGTGCCAGCAGCTCCAAAAGGACTAGCGGGGGGACCAACACCGGGGAGCTGTTTTTT.

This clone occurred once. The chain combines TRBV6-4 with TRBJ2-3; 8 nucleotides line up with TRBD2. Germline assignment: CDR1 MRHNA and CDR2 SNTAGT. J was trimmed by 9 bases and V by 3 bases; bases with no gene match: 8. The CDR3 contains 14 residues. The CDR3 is CASSEAGAGGTQYF. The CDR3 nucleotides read TGTGCCAGCAGTGAAGCGGGAGCCGGAGGGACGCAGTATTTT.

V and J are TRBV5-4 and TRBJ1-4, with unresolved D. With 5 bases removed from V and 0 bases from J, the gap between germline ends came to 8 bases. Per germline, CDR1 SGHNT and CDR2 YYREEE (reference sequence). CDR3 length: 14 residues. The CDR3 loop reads CASRRAATNEKLFF. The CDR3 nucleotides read TGTGCCAGCAGGCGGGCGGCAACTAATGAAAAACTGTTTTTT.

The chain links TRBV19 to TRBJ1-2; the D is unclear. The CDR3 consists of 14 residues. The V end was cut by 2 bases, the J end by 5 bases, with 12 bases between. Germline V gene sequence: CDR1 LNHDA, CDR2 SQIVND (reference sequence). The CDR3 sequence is CASSIQPYGYGYTF. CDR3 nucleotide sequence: TGTGCCAGTAGTATACAGCCCTACGGTTATGGCTACACCTTC.

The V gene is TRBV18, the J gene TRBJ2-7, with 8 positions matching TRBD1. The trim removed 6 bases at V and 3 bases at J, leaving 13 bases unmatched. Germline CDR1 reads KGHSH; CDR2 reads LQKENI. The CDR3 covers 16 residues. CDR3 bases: TGTGCCAGCTCGCCGCGAGGACAGGGTGGGGGCTACGAGCAGTACTTC. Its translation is CASSPRGQGGGYEQYF.

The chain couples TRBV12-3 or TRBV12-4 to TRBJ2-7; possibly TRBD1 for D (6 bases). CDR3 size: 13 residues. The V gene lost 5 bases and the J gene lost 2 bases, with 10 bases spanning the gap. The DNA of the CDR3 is TGTGCCAGCAGTCCAACAGGGACCTACGAGCAGTACTTC. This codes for CASSPTGTYEQYF.

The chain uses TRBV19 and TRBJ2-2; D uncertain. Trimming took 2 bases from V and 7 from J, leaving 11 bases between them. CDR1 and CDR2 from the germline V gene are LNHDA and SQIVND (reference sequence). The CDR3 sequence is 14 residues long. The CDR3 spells CASSINLVGGELFF. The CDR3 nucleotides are TGTGCCAGTAGTATAAATTTAGTGGGCGGGGAGCTGTTTTTT.

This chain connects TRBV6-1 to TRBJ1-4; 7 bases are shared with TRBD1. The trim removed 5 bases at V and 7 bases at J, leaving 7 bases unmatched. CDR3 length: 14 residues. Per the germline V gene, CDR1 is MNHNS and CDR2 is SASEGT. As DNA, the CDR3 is TGTGCCAGCAGTTCCCGACAGGGAGGTGAAAAACTGTTTTTT. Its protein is CASSSRQGGEKLFF.

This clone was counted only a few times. CDR3 sequence (DNA): TGTGCCAGCAGTTTACAGTTCACCGGGGAGCTGTTTTTT. It translates to CASSLQFTGELFF. V and J are TRBV27 and TRBJ2-2; D uncertain. Germline CDR1 MNHEY, CDR2 SMNVEV (reference sequence). CDR3 length: 13 residues. V lost 2 bases to trimming and J lost 4 bases, with 5 bases between them.

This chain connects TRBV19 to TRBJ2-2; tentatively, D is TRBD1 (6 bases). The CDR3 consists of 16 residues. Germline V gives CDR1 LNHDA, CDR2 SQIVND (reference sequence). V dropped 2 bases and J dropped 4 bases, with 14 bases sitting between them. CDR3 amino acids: CASSIMPQGFTGELFF. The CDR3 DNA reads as TGTGCCAGTAGTATAATGCCCCAGGGGTTCACCGGGGAGCTGTTTTTT.

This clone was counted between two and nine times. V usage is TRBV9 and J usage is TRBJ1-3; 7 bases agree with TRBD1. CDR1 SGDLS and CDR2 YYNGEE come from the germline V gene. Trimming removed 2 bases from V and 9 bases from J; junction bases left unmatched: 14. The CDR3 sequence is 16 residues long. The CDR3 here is CASSVTWDSLGATIYF. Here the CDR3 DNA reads TGTGCCAGCAGCGTTACATGGGACAGCTTGGGGGCCACCATATATTTT.

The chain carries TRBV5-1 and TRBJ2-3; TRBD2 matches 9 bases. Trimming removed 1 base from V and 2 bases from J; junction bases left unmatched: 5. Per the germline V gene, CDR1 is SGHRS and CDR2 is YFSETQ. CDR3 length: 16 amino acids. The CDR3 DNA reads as TGCGCCAGCAGCTTGAACCCGGGACTAGCCACAGATACGCAGTATTTT. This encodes CASSLNPGLATDTQYF.

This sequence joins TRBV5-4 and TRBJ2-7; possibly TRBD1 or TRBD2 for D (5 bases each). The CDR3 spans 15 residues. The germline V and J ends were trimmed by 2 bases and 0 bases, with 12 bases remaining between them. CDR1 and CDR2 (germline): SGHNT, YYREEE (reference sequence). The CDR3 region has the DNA TGTGCCAGCAGCTTATACGGGACGGGCTCCTACGAGCAGTACTTC. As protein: CASSLYGTGSYEQYF. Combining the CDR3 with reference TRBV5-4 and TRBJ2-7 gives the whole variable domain ETGVTQSPTHLIKTRGQQVTLRCSSQSGHNTVSWYQQALGQGPQFIFQYYREEENGRGNFPPRFSGLQFPNYSSELNVNALELDDSALYLCASSLYGTGSYEQYFGPGTRLTVT.

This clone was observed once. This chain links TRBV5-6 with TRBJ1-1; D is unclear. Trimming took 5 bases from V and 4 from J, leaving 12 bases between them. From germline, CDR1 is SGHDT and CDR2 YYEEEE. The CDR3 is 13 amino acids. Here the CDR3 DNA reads TGTGCCAGCAGGTCATCAGCGGGCACTGAAGCTTTCTTT. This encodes CASRSSAGTEAFF.

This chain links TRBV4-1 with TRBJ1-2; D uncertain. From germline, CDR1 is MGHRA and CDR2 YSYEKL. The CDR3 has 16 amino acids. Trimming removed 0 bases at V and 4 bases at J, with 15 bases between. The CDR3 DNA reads TGCGCCAGCAGCCAAGAATCGGCAGGAAACTTCTATGGCTACACCTTC. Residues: CASSQESAGNFYGYTF.

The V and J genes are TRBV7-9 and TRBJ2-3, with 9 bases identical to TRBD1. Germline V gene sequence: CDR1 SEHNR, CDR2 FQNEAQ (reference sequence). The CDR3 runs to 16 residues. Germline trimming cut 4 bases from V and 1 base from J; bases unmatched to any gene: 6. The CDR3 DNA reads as TGTGCCAGCAGCTCCGGCGGACAGGGGCGCACAGATACGCAGTATTTT. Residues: CASSSGGQGRTDTQYF.

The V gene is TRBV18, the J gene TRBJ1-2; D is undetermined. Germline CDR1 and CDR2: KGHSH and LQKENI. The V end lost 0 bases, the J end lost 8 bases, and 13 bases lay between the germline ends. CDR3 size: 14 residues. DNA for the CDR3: TGTGCCAGCTCACCACCGGCCAAAGTAGAGGGCTACACCTTC. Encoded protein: CASSPPAKVEGYTF. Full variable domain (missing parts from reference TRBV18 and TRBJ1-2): NAGVMQNPRHLVRRRGQEARLRCSPMKGHSHVYWYRQLPEEGLKFMVYLQKENIIDESGMPKERFSAEFPKEGPSILRIQQVVRGDSAAYFCASSPPAKVEGYTFGSGTRLTVV.

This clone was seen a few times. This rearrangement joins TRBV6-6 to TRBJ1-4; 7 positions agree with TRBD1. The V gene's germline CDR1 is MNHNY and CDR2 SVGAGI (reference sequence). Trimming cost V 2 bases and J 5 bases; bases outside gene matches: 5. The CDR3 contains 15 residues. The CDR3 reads CASSYQGDRNEKLFF. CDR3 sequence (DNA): TGTGCCAGCAGTTACCAGGGGGACAGAAATGAAAAACTGTTTTTT.

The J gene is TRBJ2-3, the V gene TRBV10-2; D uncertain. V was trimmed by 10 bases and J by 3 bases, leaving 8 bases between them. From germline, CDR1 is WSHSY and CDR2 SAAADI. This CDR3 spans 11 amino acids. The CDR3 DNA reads TGCGCCACCACAGCGACAGATACGCAGTATTTT. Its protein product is CATTATDTQYF.

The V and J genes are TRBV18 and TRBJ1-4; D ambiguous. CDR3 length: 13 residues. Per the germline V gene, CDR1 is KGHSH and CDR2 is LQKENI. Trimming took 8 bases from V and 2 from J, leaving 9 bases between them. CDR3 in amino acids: CASAGSTNEKLFF. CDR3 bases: TGTGCCAGCGCGGGCAGCACTAATGAAAAACTGTTTTTT.

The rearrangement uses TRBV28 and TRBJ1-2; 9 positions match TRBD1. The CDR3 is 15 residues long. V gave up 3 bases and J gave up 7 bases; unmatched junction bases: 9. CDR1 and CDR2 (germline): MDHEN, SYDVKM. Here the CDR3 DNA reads TGTGCCAGCAGTTTGACCCGACAGGGGGAGATTGGCTACACCTTC. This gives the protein CASSLTRQGEIGYTF.

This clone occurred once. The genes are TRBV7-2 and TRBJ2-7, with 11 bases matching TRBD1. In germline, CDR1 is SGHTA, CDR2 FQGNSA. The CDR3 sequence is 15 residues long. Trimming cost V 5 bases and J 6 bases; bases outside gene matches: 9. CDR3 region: CASSHSGTGGFEQYF. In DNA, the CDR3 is TGTGCCAGCAGCCACTCCGGGACAGGGGGTTTCGAGCAGTACTTC. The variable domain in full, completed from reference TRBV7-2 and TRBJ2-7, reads GAGVSQSPSNKVTEKGKDVELRCDPISGHTALYWYRQSLGQGLEFLIYFQGNSAPDKSGLPSDRFSAERTGGSVSTLTIQRTQQEDSAVYLCASSHSGTGGFEQYFGPGTRLTVT.

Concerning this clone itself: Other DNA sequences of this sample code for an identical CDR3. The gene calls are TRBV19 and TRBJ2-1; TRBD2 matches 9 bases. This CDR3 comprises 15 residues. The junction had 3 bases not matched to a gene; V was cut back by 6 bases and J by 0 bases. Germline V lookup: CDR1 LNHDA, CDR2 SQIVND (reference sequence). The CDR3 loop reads CASRLAGSSYNEQFF. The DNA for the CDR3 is TGTGCCAGTAGACTAGCGGGCAGCTCCTACAATGAGCAGTTCTTC.

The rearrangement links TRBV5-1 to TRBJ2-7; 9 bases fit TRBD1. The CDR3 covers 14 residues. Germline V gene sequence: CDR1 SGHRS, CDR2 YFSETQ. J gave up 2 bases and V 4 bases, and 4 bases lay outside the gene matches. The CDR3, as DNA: TGCGCCAGCAGCACCCGGGACAGGGCCTACGAGCAGTACTTC. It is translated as CASSTRDRAYEQYF.

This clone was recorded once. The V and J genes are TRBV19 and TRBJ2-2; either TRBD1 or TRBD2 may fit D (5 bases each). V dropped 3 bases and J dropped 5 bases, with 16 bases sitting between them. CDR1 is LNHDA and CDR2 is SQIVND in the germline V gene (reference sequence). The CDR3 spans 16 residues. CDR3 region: CASSIGAAPRTGELFF. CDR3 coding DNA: TGTGCCAGTAGTATCGGGGCAGCCCCTAGGACCGGGGAGCTGTTTTTT.

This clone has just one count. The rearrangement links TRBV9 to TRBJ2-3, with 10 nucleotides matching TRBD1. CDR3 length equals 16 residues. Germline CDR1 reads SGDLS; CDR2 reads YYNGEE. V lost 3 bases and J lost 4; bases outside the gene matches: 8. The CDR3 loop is CASSGKGTGEADTQYF. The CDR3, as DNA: TGTGCCAGCAGCGGAAAAGGGACAGGGGAGGCAGATACGCAGTATTTT.

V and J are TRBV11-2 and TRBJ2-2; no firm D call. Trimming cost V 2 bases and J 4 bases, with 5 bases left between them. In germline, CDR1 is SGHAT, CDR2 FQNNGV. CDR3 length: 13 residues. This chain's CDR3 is CASSLRPTGELFF. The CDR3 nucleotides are TGTGCCAGCAGCTTAAGGCCCACCGGGGAGCTGTTTTTT.

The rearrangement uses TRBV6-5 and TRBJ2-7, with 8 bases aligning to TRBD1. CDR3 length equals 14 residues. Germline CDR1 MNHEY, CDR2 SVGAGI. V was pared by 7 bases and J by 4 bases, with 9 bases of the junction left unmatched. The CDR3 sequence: CASTSGTGAYEQYF. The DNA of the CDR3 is TGTGCCAGCACCTCCGGGACAGGCGCTTACGAGCAGTACTTC.

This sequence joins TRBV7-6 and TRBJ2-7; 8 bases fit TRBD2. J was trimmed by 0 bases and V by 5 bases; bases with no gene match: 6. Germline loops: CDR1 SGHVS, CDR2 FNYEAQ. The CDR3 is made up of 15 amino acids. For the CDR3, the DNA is TGTGCCAGCAGCCGAGCGGGGGCGAGCTCCTACGAGCAGTACTTC. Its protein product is CASSRAGASSYEQYF. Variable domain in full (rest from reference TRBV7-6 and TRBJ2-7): GAGVSQSPRYKVTKRGQDVALRCDPISGHVSLYWYRQALGQGPEFLTYFNYEAQQDKSGLPNDRFSAERPEGSISTLTIQRTEQRDSAMYRCASSRAGASSYEQYFGPGTRLTVT.